The 27 T cell receptor beta chains in this list originate from one sample, sequenced in a study of OX40 agonist ivuxolimab in advanced cancers. The table came from immunoSEQ multiplex PCR; TCRdb's copy has only in-frame clones and leaves some out. The sample yields roughly 60,000 clones, approximately 90% seen once. The sequenced sample was CD4+ or CD8+ T cells sorted from blood, obtained in a trial of the OX40 agonist ivuxolimab. These receptors came from an adult with an advanced solid tumor such as melanoma, head and neck, liver or kidney cancer.

The V gene is TRBV7-2, the J gene TRBJ1-1, with 7 bases lining up with TRBD1. The CDR3 has 13 residues. The V gene end was trimmed by 3 bases and the J gene end by 3 bases; junction bases not matched to a gene: 1. CDR1 is SGHTA and CDR2 is FQGNSA in the germline V gene. The CDR3 loop is CASSFTGDTEAFF. CDR3 in DNA: TGTGCCAGCAGCTTTACAGGGGACACTGAAGCTTTCTTT.

The chain is built from TRBV9 and TRBJ1-1, with a tentative D call TRBD1 (5 bases). This CDR3 region has 14 residues. The germline V gene encodes CDR1 SGDLS and CDR2 YYNGEE. V dropped 3 bases and J dropped 3 bases, with 12 bases sitting between them. CDR3: CASSDTGQDTEAFF. DNA of the CDR3: TGTGCCAGCAGCGACACGGGGCAGGACACTGAAGCTTTCTTT. The variable domain in full, completed from reference TRBV9 and TRBJ1-1, reads DSGVTQTPKHLITATGQRVTLRCSPRSGDLSVYWYQQSLDQGLQFLIQYYNGEERAKGNILERFSAQQFPDLHSELNLSSLELGDSALYFCASSDTGQDTEAFFGQGTRLTVV.

The V gene is TRBV4-3, the J gene TRBJ1-1; D not resolved. This CDR3 spans 17 amino acids. Germline V gives CDR1 LGHNA, CDR2 YSLEER. Trimming shortened V by 0 bases and J by 2 bases, and 16 bases separated the two germline ends. CDR3 DNA: TGCGCCAGCAGCCAAGAAGGAGGCGGCCTCTCAAACACTGAAGCTTTCTTT. Translation gives CASSQEGGGLSNTEAFF.

V gene TRBV10-1 combines with J gene TRBJ1-2; no clear D. This CDR3 has 13 amino acids. V dropped 6 bases and J dropped 2 bases, with 10 bases sitting between them. Germline values: CDR1 WNHNN, CDR2 SYGVQD (reference sequence). The CDR3 loop reads CASSRSGNYGYTF. The CDR3 DNA follows: TGCGCCAGCAGCCGCAGTGGGAACTATGGCTACACCTTC.

The J gene is TRBJ2-1, the V gene TRBV4-1, with TRBD2 matching over 9 bases. This CDR3 region has 15 residues. Germline assignment: CDR1 MGHRA and CDR2 YSYEKL. With V trimmed by 4 bases and J by 7 bases, 8 bases remained unmatched. CDR3 bases: TGCGCCAGCAGCCTTCTAGCGGGACCTCTAAATGAGCAGTTCTTC. Its protein product is CASSLLAGPLNEQFF.

The chain uses TRBV7-2 and TRBJ1-5, with D hard to call. The germline V gene has CDR1 SGHTA and CDR2 FQGNSA. V lost 2 bases and J lost 7, with 24 bases in between. The length of the CDR3 is 18 residues. CDR3 in amino acids: CASSLRSWPQSRFQPQHF. The CDR3, as DNA: TGTGCCAGCAGCTTAAGATCTTGGCCACAGAGCAGGTTCCAGCCCCAGCATTTT.

The chain is built from TRBV7-9 and TRBJ1-1, with D possibly being TRBD1 (6 bases). The CDR3 has 11 residues. The V gene's germline CDR1 is SEHNR and CDR2 FQNEAQ (reference sequence). Trimming cost V 11 bases and J 8 bases, with 15 bases left between them. The DNA of the CDR3 is TGTGCCCTAGGGGGGACGGCGGAAGCTTTCTTT. Translated: CALGGTAEAFF.

V gene TRBV10-3 combines with J gene TRBJ2-1; 8 bases agree with TRBD1. V gave up 5 bases and J gave up 6 bases; unmatched junction bases: 9. The CDR3 totals 15 residues. Germline-derived CDR1 and CDR2 are ENHRY and SYGVKD. The CDR3 nucleotides are TGTGCCATCAGTCATGGACAGGGCCTCAGCAATGAGCAGTTCTTC. Residues: CAISHGQGLSNEQFF.

With regard to this clone: The junction departs from germline at one end; a sequencing error may be responsible. The chain has TRBV30 and TRBJ2-6, with D possibly being TRBD1 (5 bases). CDR1 and CDR2 from the germline V gene are GTSNPN and SVGIG (reference sequence). The CDR3 length is 12 residues. CDR3 region: CAWNIGANVLAF. DNA for the CDR3: TGTGCCTGGAACATTGGGGCCAACGTCCTGGCTTTC.

The V and J genes are TRBV7-2 and TRBJ1-1; D not certain. Trimming took 4 bases from V and 0 from J, leaving 15 bases between them. CDR3 length: 16 residues. Germline V gene data show CDR1 as SGHTA and CDR2 as FQGNSA. The CDR3 bases are TGTGCCAGCAGCTCGCCATCGGGAGGGTTGAACACTGAAGCTTTCTTT. Its translation is CASSSPSGGLNTEAFF.

This chain uses TRBV5-1 with TRBJ2-2; 14 nucleotides match TRBD2. The CDR3 runs to 15 residues. From germline, CDR1 is SGHRS and CDR2 YFSETQ. The V and J ends lost 3 bases and 6 bases, in that order; junction bases with no gene match: 1. Here the CDR3 reads CASSWGLAGAGELFF. CDR3 nucleotide sequence: TGCGCCAGCAGCTGGGGACTAGCGGGAGCCGGGGAGCTGTTTTTT.

This clone was observed a single time. The genes are TRBV29-1 and TRBJ2-1, with D uncertain. The CDR3 extends over 13 amino acids. Germline CDR1 and CDR2: SQVTM and ANQGSEA. The V end was cut by 6 bases, the J end by 5 bases, with 14 bases between. The CDR3 coding sequence is TGCAGCGTAGTTTCCATCCCGAACAATGAGCAGTTCTTC. The encoded protein is CSVVSIPNNEQFF.

This rearrangement joins TRBV5-4 to TRBJ1-1; tentative D call: TRBD1 (5 bases). V was clipped by 3 bases and J by 6 bases, with 18 bases between them. The CDR3 is 15 amino acids. Germline assignment: CDR1 SGHNT and CDR2 YYREEE (reference sequence). CDR3 loop: CASSSHGGSSAEAFF. The CDR3 nucleotides read TGTGCCAGCAGCTCACACGGGGGGAGTAGCGCTGAAGCTTTCTTT.

The genes are TRBV4-1 and TRBJ2-1; D perhaps matches TRBD2 (6 bases). The CDR3 loop spans 15 amino acids. From germline, CDR1 is MGHRA and CDR2 YSYEKL. Trimming took 3 bases from V and 10 from J, leaving 19 bases between them. The CDR3 nucleotides read TGCGCCAGCAGCCACATTCAGCTCTTGGGAGGCGAGCAGTTCTTC. The encoded protein is CASSHIQLLGGEQFF.

The chain joins TRBV19 to TRBJ1-1; 7 bases map to TRBD1. CDR1 is LNHDA, CDR2 SQIVND, per germline (reference sequence). V was clipped by 3 bases and J by 11 bases; unmatched bases: 9. This CDR3 has 13 amino acids. The CDR3 here is CASSIGGTRGAFF. The CDR3 DNA reads as TGTGCCAGTAGTATCGGGGGCACCAGGGGGGCTTTCTTT.

The chain couples TRBV23-1 to TRBJ2-6; 7 bases match TRBD1. TRBV23-1 qualifies as an ORF whose function is uncertain. This CDR3 is 17 amino acids long. Germline trimming cut 6 bases from V and 2 bases from J; bases unmatched to any gene: 10. CDR3 in amino acids: CASRHGGRGTGANVLTF. In nucleotides, the CDR3 is TGCGCCAGCAGGCATGGCGGCAGGGGGACTGGGGCCAACGTCCTGACTTTC.

The chain uses TRBV6-6 and TRBJ2-7; D ambiguous. The CDR3 covers 12 residues. Trimming took off 8 bases at V and 3 bases at J, with 11 bases between the two ends. Germline values: CDR1 MNHNY, CDR2 SVGAGI (reference sequence). The CDR3 protein is CASGGSDYEQYF. The CDR3 coding sequence is TGTGCCAGCGGCGGCTCAGACTACGAGCAGTACTTC.

The genes are TRBV6-1 and TRBJ1-1; maybe TRBD1 (6 bases). The CDR3 has 13 residues. CDR1 MNHNS and CDR2 SASEGT come from the germline V gene. V lost 4 bases and J lost 7, with 13 bases in between. In DNA, the CDR3 is TGTGCCAGCAGTGTCAGGGGAACTTATGAAGCTTTCTTT. Translating it yields CASSVRGTYEAFF.

The chain couples TRBV11-3 to TRBJ2-1; TRBD1 or TRBD2 may be the D gene (5 bases each). The CDR3 is 17 residues long. Trimming stripped 0 bases from V and 4 bases from J, with 16 bases between. Germline V lookup: CDR1 SGHNT, CDR2 YENEEA. For the CDR3, the DNA is TGTGCCAGCAGCTTAGATTTTGGTTCGGGGCAATACAATGAGCAGTTCTTC. Its protein is CASSLDFGSGQYNEQFF.

The chain couples TRBV30 to TRBJ1-2; 7 bases are shared with TRBD1. Germline CDR1 reads GTSNPN; CDR2 reads SVGIG (reference sequence). Losses at the gene ends were 0 bases for V and 4 bases for J; bases not matched to a gene: 2. The CDR3 sequence is 13 residues long. In DNA form, the CDR3 reads TGTGCCTGGAGTGTATCAGGGGGCTATGGCTACACCTTC. Its protein is CAWSVSGGYGYTF.

The V call is TRBV11-3, the J call TRBJ2-6; D is unclear. V was pared by 5 bases and J by 5 bases, with 22 bases between. CDR3 length: 18 residues. Germline V gene lookup returns CDR1 SGHNT and CDR2 YENEEA. The CDR3 sequence: CASSNDLSRQSRANVLTF. The CDR3, as DNA: TGTGCCAGCAGCAACGACCTATCTCGACAAAGTCGGGCCAACGTCCTGACTTTC.

This chain connects TRBV2 to TRBJ2-5, with 8 bases lining up with TRBD1. The V and J ends lost 6 bases and 1 base, in that order; junction bases with no gene match: 7. Germline lookup yields CDR1 SNHLY and CDR2 FYNNEI. The length of the CDR3 is 15 residues. The DNA for the CDR3 is TGTGCCAGCAGGGGGGGACAGGCCTTCCAAGAGACCCAGTACTTC. It yields the protein CASRGGQAFQETQYF.

This chain uses TRBV5-8 with TRBJ1-3; TRBD1 is a possible D gene (6 bases). Trimming left V 4 bases short and J 2 bases short, with 10 bases between. Germline V gene lookup returns CDR1 SGHTS and CDR2 YDEGEE. The CDR3 has 14 residues. The CDR3 is CASSRTGTGNTIYF. The CDR3 DNA reads TGTGCCAGCAGCCGAACAGGGACTGGAAACACCATATATTTT. The full variable domain, completed using reference TRBV5-8 and TRBJ1-3, is EAGVTQSPTHLIKTRGQQATLRCSPISGHTSVYWYQQALGLGLQFLLWYDEGEERNRGNFPPRFSGRQFPNYSSELNVNALELEDSALYLCASSRTGTGNTIYFGEGSWLTVV.

Comment on this clone: Relative to the germline gene, one junction end is altered; a read error may explain this. This chain links TRBV30 with TRBJ1-2, with a weak D call TRBD1 (5 bases). CDR3 length: 12 amino acids. The germline gives CDR1 GTSNPN, CDR2 SVGIG (reference sequence). In DNA, the CDR3 is TGCGGGGGGAAGTTTACTAACTATGGCTACACCTTC. Translating gives CGGKFTNYGYTF.

This clone was detected once. The chain joins TRBV7-2 to TRBJ1-1; maybe TRBD1 (5 bases). Trimming took 5 bases from V and 0 from J, leaving 13 bases between them. Germline loops: CDR1 SGHTA, CDR2 FQGNSA. The CDR3 runs 15 residues. The CDR3 sequence: CASSPPTAMNTEAFF. The CDR3 nucleotides are TGTGCCAGCAGCCCTCCGACAGCTATGAACACTGAAGCTTTCTTT. The full variable domain, completed using reference TRBV7-2 and TRBJ1-1, is GAGVSQSPSNKVTEKGKDVELRCDPISGHTALYWYRQSLGQGLEFLIYFQGNSAPDKSGLPSDRFSAERTGGSVSTLTIQRTQQEDSAVYLCASSPPTAMNTEAFFGQGTRLTVV.

The CDR3: CASSTTGQMNTEAFF. The CDR3 nucleotides read TGTGCCAGCAGTACCACGGGACAAATGAACACTGAAGCTTTCTTT. The chain has TRBV6-6 and TRBJ1-1; a weak D match, TRBD1 (6 bases). The V gene lost 5 bases and the J gene lost 0 bases, with 13 bases spanning the gap. CDR1 and CDR2 from the germline V gene are MNHNY and SVGAGI (reference sequence). The CDR3 is 15 residues long.

The chain combines TRBV18 with TRBJ2-1; D ambiguous. The V gene lost 4 bases and the J gene lost 7 bases, with 8 bases spanning the gap. The CDR3 totals 12 residues. Per the germline V gene, CDR1 is KGHSH and CDR2 is LQKENI. The CDR3 nucleotides are TGTGCCAGCTCACTCGGGTCGAATGAGCAGTTCTTC. Its protein product is CASSLGSNEQFF.